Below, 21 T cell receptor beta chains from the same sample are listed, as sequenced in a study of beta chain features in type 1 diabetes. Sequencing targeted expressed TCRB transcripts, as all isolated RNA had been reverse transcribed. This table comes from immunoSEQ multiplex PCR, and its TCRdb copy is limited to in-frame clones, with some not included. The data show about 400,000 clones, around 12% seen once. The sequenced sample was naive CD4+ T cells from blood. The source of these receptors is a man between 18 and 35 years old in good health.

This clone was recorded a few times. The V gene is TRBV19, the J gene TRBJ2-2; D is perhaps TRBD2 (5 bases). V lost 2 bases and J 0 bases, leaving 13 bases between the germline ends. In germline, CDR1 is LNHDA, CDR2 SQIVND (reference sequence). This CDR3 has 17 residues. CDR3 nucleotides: TGTGCCAGTAGTATATTGAGGGAGCACGCGAACACCGGGGAGCTGTTTTTT. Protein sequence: CASSILREHANTGELFF.

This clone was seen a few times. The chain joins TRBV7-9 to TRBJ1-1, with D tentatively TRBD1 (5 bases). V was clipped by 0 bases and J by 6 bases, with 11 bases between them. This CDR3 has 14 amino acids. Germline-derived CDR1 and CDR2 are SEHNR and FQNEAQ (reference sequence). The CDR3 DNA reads TGTGCCAGCAGCTTAGCGCAGGGTGCGGCTGAAGCTTTCTTT. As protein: CASSLAQGAAEAFF.

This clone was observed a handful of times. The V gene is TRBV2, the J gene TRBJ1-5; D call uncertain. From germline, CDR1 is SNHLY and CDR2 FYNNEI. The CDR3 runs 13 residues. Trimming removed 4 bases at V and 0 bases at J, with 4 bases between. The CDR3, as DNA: TGTGCCAGCAGTGGAGATAGCAATCAGCCCCAGCATTTT. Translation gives CASSGDSNQPQHF.

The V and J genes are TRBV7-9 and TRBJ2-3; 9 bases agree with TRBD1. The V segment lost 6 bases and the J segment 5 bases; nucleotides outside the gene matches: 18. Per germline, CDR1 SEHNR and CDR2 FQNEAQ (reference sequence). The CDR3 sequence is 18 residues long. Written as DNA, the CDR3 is TGTGCCAGCAGGCCCCCTCTTTCCTGGGGACAGGGTAAAGATACGCAGTATTTT. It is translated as CASRPPLSWGQGKDTQYF.

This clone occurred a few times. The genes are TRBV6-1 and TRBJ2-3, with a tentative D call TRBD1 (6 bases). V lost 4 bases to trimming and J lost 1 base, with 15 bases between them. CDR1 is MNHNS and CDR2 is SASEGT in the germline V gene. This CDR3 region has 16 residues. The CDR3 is CASSVRYRVGTDTQYF. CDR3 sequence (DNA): TGTGCCAGCAGTGTTCGATACAGGGTAGGCACAGATACGCAGTATTTT.

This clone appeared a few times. CDR3 nucleotides: TGTGCCTGGAGTGTATTTGTCTACTACACAGATACGCAGTATTTT. Protein product: CAWSVFVYYTDTQYF. The V gene is TRBV30, the J gene TRBJ2-3, with D unclear. Germline CDR1 and CDR2: GTSNPN and SVGIG (reference sequence). Between the trimmed V and J ends, which lost 0 bases and 2 bases, there was a span of 12 bases. The CDR3 is 15 residues long.

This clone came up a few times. The CDR3 bases are TGTGCCAGCAGTTCGACGCGGAACACCATATATTTT. It specifies CASSSTRNTIYF. The chain is built from TRBV28 and TRBJ1-3; unclear D gene. This CDR3 contains 12 residues. V lost 4 bases and J 7 bases, leaving 8 bases between the germline ends. Per germline, CDR1 MDHEN and CDR2 SYDVKM.

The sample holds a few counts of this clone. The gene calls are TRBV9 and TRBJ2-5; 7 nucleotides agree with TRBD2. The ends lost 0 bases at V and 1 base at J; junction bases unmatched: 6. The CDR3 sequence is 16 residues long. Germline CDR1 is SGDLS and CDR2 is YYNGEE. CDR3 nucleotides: TGTGCCAGCAGCGTAGAGGTGGGGGGGTTCCAAGAGACCCAGTACTTC. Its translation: CASSVEVGGFQETQYF.

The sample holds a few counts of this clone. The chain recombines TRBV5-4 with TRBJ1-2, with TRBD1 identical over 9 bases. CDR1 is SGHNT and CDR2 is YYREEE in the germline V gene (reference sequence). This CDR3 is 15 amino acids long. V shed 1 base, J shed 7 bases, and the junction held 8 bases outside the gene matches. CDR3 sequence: CASSLPGQGKGGYTF. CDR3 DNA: TGTGCCAGCAGCTTGCCTGGACAGGGGAAAGGTGGCTACACCTTC.

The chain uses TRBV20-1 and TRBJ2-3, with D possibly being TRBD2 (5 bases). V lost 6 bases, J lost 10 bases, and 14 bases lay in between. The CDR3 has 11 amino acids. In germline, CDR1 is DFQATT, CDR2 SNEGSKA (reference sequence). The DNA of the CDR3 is TGCAGTGCCCCATCAGCGGCGTCGCAGTATTTT. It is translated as CSAPSAASQYF.

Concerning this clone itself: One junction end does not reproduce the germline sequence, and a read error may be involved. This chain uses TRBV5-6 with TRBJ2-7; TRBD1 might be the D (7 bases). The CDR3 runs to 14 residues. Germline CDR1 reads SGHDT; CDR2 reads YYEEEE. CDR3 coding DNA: TGTGCCAGCAGCTACGTTGACAGGGCCGGGGGCAGTACCTTC. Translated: CASSYVDRAGGSTF.

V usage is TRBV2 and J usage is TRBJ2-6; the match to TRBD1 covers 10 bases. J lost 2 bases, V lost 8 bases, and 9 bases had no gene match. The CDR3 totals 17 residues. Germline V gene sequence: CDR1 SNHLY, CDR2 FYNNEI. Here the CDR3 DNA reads TGTGCCAGCCATTCGGGACAGGGGAACCCTGGGGCCAACGTCCTGACTTTC. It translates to CASHSGQGNPGANVLTF.

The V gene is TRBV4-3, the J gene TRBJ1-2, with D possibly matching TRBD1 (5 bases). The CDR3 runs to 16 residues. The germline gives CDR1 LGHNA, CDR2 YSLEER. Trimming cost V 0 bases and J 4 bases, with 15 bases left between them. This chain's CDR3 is CASSQDLRGRIYGYTF. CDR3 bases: TGCGCCAGCAGCCAAGATTTGCGGGGCAGGATCTATGGCTACACCTTC.

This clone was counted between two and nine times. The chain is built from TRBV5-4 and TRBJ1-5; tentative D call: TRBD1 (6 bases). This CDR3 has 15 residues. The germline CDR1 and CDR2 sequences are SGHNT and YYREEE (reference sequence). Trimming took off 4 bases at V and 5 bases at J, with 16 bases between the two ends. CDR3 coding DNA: TGTGCCAGCAGCCAAGATCTGGACAGTTATCAGCCCCAGCATTTT. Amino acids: CASSQDLDSYQPQHF.

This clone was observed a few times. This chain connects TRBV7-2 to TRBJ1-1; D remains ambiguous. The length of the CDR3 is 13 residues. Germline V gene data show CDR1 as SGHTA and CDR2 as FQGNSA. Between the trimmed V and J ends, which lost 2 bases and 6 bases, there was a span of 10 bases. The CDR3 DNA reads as TGTGCCAGCAGCTTACGGTTATTTTCTGAAGCTTTCTTT. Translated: CASSLRLFSEAFF. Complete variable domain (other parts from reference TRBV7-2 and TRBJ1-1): GAGVSQSPSNKVTEKGKDVELRCDPISGHTALYWYRQSLGQGLEFLIYFQGNSAPDKSGLPSDRFSAERTGGSVSTLTIQRTQQEDSAVYLCASSLRLFSEAFFGQGTRLTVV.

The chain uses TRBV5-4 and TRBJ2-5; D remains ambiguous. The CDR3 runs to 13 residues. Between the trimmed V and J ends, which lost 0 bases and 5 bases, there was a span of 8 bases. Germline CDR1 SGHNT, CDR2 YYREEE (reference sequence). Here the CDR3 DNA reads TGTGCCAGCAGCTTGGGGGCTGGGGAGACCCAGTACTTC. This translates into CASSLGAGETQYF.

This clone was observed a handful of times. The CDR3 spells CASSTGRNQPQHF. Written as DNA, the CDR3 is TGTGCCAGCAGCACAGGCCGCAATCAGCCCCAGCATTTT. The rearrangement joins TRBV28 to TRBJ1-5; D perhaps matches TRBD1 (5 bases). Trimming removed 6 bases at V and 2 bases at J, with 8 bases between. The CDR3 covers 13 residues. Germline CDR1 and CDR2: MDHEN and SYDVKM.

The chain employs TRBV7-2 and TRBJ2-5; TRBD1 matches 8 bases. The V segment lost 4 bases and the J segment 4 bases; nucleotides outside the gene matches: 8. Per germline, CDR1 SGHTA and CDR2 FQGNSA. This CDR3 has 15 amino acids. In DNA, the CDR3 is TGTGCCAGCAGCTATCGACAGGGGTCTACAGAGACCCAGTACTTC. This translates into CASSYRQGSTETQYF. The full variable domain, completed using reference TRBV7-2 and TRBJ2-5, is GAGVSQSPSNKVTEKGKDVELRCDPISGHTALYWYRQSLGQGLEFLIYFQGNSAPDKSGLPSDRFSAERTGGSVSTLTIQRTQQEDSAVYLCASSYRQGSTETQYFGPGTRLLVL.

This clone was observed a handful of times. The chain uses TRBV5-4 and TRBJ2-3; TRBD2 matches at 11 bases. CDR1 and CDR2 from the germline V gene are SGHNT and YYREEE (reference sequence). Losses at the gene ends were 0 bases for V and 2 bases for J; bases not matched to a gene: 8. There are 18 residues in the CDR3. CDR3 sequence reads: CASSLALTSGDNTDTQYF. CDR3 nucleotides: TGTGCCAGCAGCTTGGCCTTGACTAGCGGGGATAACACAGATACGCAGTATTTT.

CDR3 nucleotides: TGCAGTGCTAGAGATAGAAAGACCCAGTACTTC. Its protein is CSARDRKTQYF. The rearrangement links TRBV20-1 to TRBJ2-5; D not resolved. CDR1 is DFQATT and CDR2 is SNEGSKA in the germline V gene (reference sequence). V lost 0 bases to trimming and J lost 6 bases, with 5 bases between them. The CDR3 loop spans 11 amino acids.

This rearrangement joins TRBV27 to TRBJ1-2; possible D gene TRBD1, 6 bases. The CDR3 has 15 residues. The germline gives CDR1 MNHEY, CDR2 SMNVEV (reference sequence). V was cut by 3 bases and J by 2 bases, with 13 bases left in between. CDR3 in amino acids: CASSFHGTTNYGYTF. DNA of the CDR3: TGTGCCAGCAGTTTTCACGGGACAACGAACTATGGCTACACCTTC.